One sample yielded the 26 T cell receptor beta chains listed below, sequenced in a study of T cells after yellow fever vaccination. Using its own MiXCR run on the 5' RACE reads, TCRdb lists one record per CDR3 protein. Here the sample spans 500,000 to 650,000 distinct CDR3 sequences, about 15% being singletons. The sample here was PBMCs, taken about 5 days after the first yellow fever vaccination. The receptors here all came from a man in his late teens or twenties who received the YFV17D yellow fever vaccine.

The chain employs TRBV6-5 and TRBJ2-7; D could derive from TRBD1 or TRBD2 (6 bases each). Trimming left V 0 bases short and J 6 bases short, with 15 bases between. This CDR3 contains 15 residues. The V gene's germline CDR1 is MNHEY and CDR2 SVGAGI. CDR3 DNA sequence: TGTGCCAGCAGTTACTCCGGGGGCCCCTTAGTCGAGCAGTACTTC. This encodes CASSYSGGPLVEQYF.

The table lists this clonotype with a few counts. CDR3 sequence (DNA): TGTGCCAGCAGTGAGTCGCCTAGCGGGGGCGGGGAGACCCAGTACTTC. Residues: CASSESPSGGGETQYF. The chain couples TRBV2 to TRBJ2-5; 10 bases are a match to TRBD2. V was pared by 3 bases and J by 5 bases, with 9 bases of the junction left unmatched. Germline values: CDR1 SNHLY, CDR2 FYNNEI. The CDR3 spans 16 residues.

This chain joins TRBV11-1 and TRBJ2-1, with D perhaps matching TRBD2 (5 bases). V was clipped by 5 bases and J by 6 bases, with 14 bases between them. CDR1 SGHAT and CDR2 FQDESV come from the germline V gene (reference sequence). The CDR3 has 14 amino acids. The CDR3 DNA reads TGTGCCAGCAGCGCCTCTAGCTATACCAATGAGCAGTTCTTC. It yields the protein CASSASSYTNEQFF. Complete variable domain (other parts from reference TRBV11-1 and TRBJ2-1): EAEVAQSPRYKITEKSQAVAFWCDPISGHATLYWYRQILGQGPELLVQFQDESVVDDSQLPKDRFSAERLKGVDSTLKIQPAELGDSAMYLCASSASSYTNEQFFGPGTRLTVL.

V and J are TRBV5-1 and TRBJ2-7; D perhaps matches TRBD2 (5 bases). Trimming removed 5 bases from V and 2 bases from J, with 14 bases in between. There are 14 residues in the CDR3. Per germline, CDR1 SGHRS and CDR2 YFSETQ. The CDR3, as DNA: TGCGCCAGCAGTCAGGACGGGAACCCCTACGAGCAGTACTTC. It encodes CASSQDGNPYEQYF.

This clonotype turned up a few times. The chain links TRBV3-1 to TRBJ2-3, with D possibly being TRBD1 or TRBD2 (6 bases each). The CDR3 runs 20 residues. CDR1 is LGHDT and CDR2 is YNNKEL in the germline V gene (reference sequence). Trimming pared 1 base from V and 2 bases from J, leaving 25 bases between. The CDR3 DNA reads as TGTGCCAGCAGCCAAGTGGCCCGGGGGCAGCAACAAGGGGACACAGATACGCAGTATTTT. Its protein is CASSQVARGQQQGDTDTQYF.

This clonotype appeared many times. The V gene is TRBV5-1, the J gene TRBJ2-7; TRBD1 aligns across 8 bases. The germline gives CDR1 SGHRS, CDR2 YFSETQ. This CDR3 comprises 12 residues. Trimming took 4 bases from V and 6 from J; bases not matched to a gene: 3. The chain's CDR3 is CASSPDRGEQYF. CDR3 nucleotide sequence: TGCGCCAGCAGCCCTGACAGGGGCGAGCAGTACTTC.

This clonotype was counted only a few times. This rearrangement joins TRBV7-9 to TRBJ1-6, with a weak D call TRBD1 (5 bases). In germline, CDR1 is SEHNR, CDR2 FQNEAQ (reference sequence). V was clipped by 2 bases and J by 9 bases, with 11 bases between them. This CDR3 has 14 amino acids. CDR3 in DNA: TGTGCCAGCAGCTTACAATTAACAGGTTCACCCCTCCACTTT. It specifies CASSLQLTGSPLHF. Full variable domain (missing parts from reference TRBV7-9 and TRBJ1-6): DTGVSQNPRHKITKRGQNVTFRCDPISEHNRLYWYRQTLGQGPEFLTYFQNEAQLEKSRLLSDRFSAERPKGSFSTLEIQRTEQGDSAMYLCASSLQLTGSPLHFGNGTRLTVT.

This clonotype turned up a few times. CDR3 residues: CASSLGVSEGRAGYTF. CDR3 nucleotides: TGTGCCAGCAGCTTAGGAGTCTCAGAGGGGAGGGCCGGCTACACCTTC. This chain uses TRBV7-2 with TRBJ1-2; D is possibly TRBD1 (5 bases). There are 16 residues in the CDR3. V lost 1 base to trimming and J lost 8 bases, with 20 bases between them. Germline V gene sequence: CDR1 SGHTA, CDR2 FQGNSA. Drawing the rest from reference TRBV7-2 and TRBJ1-2, the complete variable domain is GAGVSQSPSNKVTEKGKDVELRCDPISGHTALYWYRQSLGQGLEFLIYFQGNSAPDKSGLPSDRFSAERTGGSVSTLTIQRTQQEDSAVYLCASSLGVSEGRAGYTFGSGTRLTVV.

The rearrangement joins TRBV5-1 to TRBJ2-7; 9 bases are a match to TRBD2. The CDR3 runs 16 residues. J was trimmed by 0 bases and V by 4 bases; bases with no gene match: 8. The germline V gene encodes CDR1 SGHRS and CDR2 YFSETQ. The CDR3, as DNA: TGCGCCAGCAGCCCCTCGAGCGGGGGGAGCTCCTACGAGCAGTACTTC. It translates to CASSPSSGGSSYEQYF. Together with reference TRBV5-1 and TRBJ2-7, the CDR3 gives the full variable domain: KAGVTQTPRYLIKTRGQQVTLSCSPISGHRSVSWYQQTPGQGLQFLFEYFSETQRNKGNFPGRFSGRQFSNSRSEMNVSTLELGDSALYLCASSPSSGGSSYEQYFGPGTRLTVT.

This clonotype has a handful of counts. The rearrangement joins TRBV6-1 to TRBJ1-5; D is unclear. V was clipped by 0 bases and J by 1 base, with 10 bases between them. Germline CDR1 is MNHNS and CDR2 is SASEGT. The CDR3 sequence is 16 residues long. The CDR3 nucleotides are TGTGCCAGCAGTGAAGCCGGGTTGGGGAGCAATCAGCCCCAGCATTTT. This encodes CASSEAGLGSNQPQHF.

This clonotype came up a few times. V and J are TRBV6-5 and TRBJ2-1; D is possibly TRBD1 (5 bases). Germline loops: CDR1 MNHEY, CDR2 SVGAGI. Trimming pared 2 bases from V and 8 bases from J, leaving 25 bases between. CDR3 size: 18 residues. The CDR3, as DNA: TGTGCCAGCAGTTACGGACCCATAGGGCAGGGATTGCTGTATGAGCAGTTCTTC. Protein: CASSYGPIGQGLLYEQFF.

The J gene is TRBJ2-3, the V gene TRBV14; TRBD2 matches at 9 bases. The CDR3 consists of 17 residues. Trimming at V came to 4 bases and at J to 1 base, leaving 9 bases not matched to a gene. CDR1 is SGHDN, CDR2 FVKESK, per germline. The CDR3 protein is CASSPLRAGGGTDTQYF. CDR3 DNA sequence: TGTGCCAGCAGCCCCTTGAGAGCGGGGGGCGGCACAGATACGCAGTATTTT.

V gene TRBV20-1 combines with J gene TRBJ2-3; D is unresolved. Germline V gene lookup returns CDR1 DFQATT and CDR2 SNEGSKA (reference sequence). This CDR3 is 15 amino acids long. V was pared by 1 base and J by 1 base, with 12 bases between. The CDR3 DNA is TGCAGTGCTAGAGGTACCTACGGAGGCACAGATACGCAGTATTTT. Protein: CSARGTYGGTDTQYF.

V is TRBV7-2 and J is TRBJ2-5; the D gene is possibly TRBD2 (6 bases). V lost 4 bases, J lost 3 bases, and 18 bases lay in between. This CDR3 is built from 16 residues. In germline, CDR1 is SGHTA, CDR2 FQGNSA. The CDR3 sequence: CASSYTGGGQEETQYF. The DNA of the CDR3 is TGTGCCAGCAGCTACACCGGGGGAGGTCAGGAAGAGACCCAGTACTTC.

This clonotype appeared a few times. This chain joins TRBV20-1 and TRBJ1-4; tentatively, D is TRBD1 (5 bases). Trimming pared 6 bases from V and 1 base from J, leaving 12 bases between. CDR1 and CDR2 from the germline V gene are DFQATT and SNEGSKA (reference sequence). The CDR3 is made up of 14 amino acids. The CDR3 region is CSARYQGTNEKLFF. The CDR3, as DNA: TGCAGTGCCCGATATCAGGGAACTAATGAAAAACTGTTTTTT.

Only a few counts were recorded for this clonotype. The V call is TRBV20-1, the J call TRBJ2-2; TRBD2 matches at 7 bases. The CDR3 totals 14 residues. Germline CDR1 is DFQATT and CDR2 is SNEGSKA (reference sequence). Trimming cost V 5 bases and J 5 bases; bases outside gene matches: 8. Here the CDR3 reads CSAPRPGGTGELFF. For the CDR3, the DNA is TGCAGTGCTCCCCGCCCGGGGGGTACCGGGGAGCTGTTTTTT.

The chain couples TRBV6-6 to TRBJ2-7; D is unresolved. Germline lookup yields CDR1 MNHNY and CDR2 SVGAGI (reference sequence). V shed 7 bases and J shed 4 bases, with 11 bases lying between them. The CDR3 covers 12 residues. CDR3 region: CASTGPPYEQYF. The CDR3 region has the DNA TGTGCCAGCACTGGGCCCCCTTACGAGCAGTACTTC.

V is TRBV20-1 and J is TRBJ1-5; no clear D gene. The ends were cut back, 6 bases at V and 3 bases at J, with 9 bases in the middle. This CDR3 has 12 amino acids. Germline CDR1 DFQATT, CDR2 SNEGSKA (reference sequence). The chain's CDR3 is CSATFTNQPQHF. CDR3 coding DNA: TGCAGTGCCACATTTACCAATCAGCCCCAGCATTTT.

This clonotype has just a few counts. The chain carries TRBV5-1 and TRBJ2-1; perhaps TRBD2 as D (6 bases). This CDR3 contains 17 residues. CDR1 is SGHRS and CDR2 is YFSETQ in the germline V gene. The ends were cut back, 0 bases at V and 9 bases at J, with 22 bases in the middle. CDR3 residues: CASSLGSGDWIGGEQFF. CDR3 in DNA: TGCGCCAGCAGCTTGGGGTCCGGGGACTGGATCGGGGGTGAGCAGTTCTTC.

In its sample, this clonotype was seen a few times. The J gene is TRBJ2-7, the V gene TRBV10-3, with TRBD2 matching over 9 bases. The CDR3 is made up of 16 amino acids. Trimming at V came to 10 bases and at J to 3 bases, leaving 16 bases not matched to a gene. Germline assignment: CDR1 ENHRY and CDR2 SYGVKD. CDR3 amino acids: CATGGRRGGVDYEQYF. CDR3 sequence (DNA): TGTGCCACGGGGGGTCGGCGGGGGGGAGTCGACTACGAGCAGTACTTC.

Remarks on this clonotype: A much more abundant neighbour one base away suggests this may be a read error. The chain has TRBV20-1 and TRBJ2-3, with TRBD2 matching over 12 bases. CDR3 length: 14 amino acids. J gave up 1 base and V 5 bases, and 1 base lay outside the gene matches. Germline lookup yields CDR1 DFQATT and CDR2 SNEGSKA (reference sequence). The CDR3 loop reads CSASSGGGTDTQYF. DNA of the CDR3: TGCAGTGCTTCTAGCGGGGGGGGCACAGATACGCAGTATTTT.

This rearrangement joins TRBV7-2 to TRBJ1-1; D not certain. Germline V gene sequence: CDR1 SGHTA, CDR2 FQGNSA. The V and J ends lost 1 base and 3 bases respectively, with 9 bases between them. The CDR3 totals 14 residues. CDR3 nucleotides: TGTGCCAGCAGCTTAGGTGCCAGATACACTGAAGCTTTCTTT. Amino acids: CASSLGARYTEAFF.

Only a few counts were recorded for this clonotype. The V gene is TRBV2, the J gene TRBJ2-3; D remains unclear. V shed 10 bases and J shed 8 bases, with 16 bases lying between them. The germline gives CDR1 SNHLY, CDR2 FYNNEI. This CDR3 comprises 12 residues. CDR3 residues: CATSPGPGTQYF. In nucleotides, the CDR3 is TGTGCCACCAGCCCAGGACCGGGTACGCAGTATTTT.

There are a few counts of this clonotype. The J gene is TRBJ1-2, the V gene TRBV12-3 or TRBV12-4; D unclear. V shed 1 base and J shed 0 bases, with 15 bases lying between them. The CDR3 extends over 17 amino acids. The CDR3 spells CASSLEGRWTTNYGYTF. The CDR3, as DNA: TGTGCCAGCAGTTTAGAGGGTCGGTGGACGACTAACTATGGCTACACCTTC.

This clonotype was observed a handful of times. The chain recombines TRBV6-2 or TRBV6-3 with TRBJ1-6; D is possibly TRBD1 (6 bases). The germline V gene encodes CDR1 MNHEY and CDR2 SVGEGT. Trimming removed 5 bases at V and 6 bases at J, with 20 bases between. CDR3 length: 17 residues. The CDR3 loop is CASSPGDNDLPNSPLHF. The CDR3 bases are TGTGCCAGCAGTCCGGGGGACAACGACTTGCCTAATTCACCCCTCCACTTT.

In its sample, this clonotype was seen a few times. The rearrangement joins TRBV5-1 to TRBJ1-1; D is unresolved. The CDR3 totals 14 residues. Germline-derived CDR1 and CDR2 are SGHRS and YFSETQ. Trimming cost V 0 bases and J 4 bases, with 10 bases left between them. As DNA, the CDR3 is TGCGCCAGCAGCTTGGCCTTCGGCGGCACTGAAGCTTTCTTT. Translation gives CASSLAFGGTEAFF. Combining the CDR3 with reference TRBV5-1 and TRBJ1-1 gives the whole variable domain KAGVTQTPRYLIKTRGQQVTLSCSPISGHRSVSWYQQTPGQGLQFLFEYFSETQRNKGNFPGRFSGRQFSNSRSEMNVSTLELGDSALYLCASSLAFGGTEAFFGQGTRLTVV.